These T cell receptor beta chains were read from a single sample in a study of shared clonotypes between healthy human individuals. Measured with immunoSEQ multiplex PCR; TCRdb has only the in-frame clones, and not every one. The sample includes 2 million to 3 million clones, roughly nine tenths of them seen just once. The sample comprised naive CD4+ T cells sorted from blood. All receptors derive from a man between 18 and 35 years old in good health. Each CDR3 is given with its conserved first and last residue. D genes are given only for firm matches. The size of a clone is reported for some rows only, either as once, few or many, or as a class for expanded clones.

size: -
J: TRBJ2-7
V: TRBV15
length: 14
D: TRBD1
CDR3: CATSRPGDSYEQYF
DNA: TGTGCCACCAGCAGACCAGGGGACAGCTACGAGCAGTACTTC

size: once
J: TRBJ2-7
V: TRBV7-3
length: 13
D: TRBD1
CDR3: CASSAGTGSEQYF
DNA: TGTGCCAGCAGCGCCGGGACAGGGTCCGAGCAGTACTTC

size: -
J: TRBJ2-1
V: TRBV2
length: 14
D: -
CDR3: CASRKGGTYNEQFF
DNA: TGTGCCAGCAGAAAGGGGGGCACCTACAATGAGCAGTTCTTC

size: -
J: TRBJ1-2
V: TRBV6-6
length: 12
D: -
CDR3: CASSQPSYGYTF
DNA: TGTGCCAGTTCACAGCCTAGCTATGGCTACACCTTC

size: -
J: TRBJ1-1
V: TRBV6-1
length: 15
D: -
CDR3: CASSVGPSLMSEAFF
DNA: TGTGCCAGCAGTGTCGGGCCTTCGCTAATGTCTGAAGCTTTCTTT

size: -
J: TRBJ1-6
V: TRBV28
length: 19
D: TRBD1
CDR3: CASSSPGTGVPLWNSPLHF
DNA: TGTGCCAGCAGTTCTCCCGGGACAGGGGTCCCCCTATGGAATTCACCCCTCCACTTT

size: -
J: TRBJ2-1
V: TRBV7-2
length: 15
D: -
CDR3: CASSRESGDYNEQFF
DNA: TGTGCCAGCAGCCGTGAATCCGGGGACTACAATGAGCAGTTCTTC

size: few
J: TRBJ1-4
V: TRBV21-1
length: 11
D: -
CDR3: CASKTGVLTYF
DNA: TGTGCCAGCAAAACAGGGGTTCTCACCTATTTT

size: -
J: TRBJ2-1
V: TRBV15
length: 13
D: -
CDR3: CATSRVRVNEQFF
DNA: TGTGCCACCAGCAGAGTCCGGGTAAATGAGCAGTTCTTC

size: -
J: TRBJ2-5
V: TRBV4-1
length: 17
D: -
CDR3: CASSLPSDLRDQETQYF
DNA: TGCGCCAGCAGCCTGCCCTCGGACCTCCGGGACCAAGAGACCCAGTACTTC

size: -
J: TRBJ1-2
V: TRBV5-5
length: 14
D: -
CDR3: CASTRDVLNYGYTF
DNA: TGTGCCAGCACCCGAGACGTACTAAACTATGGCTACACCTTC

size: -
J: TRBJ2-7
V: TRBV18
length: 15
D: TRBD1
CDR3: CASSPSRTGDHEQYF
DNA: TGTGCCAGCTCACCAAGCAGGACAGGGGACCACGAGCAGTACTTC

size: -
J: TRBJ2-1
V: TRBV5-1
length: 14
D: TRBD2
CDR3: CASSLEQGGYEQFF
DNA: TGCGCCAGCAGCTTGGAGCAGGGAGGGTATGAGCAGTTCTTC

size: -
J: TRBJ1-4
V: TRBV2
length: 15
D: -
CDR3: CASRFESGAGEKLFF
DNA: TGTGCCAGCAGATTTGAATCAGGGGCGGGGGAAAAACTGTTTTTT

size: -
J: TRBJ1-2
V: TRBV5-1
length: 15
D: -
CDR3: CASSLVVSKVNGYTF
DNA: TGCGCCAGCAGCTTGGTAGTTTCTAAAGTCAATGGCTACACCTTC

size: -
J: TRBJ2-5
V: TRBV19
length: 14
D: -
CDR3: CASSITMGTETQYF
DNA: TGTGCCAGTAGTATCACTATGGGTACTGAGACCCAGTACTTC

size: -
J: TRBJ1-6
V: TRBV6-5
length: 13
D: -
CDR3: CASSGGGGSPLHF
DNA: TGTGCCAGCAGCGGTGGTGGGGGTTCACCCCTCCACTTT

size: -
J: TRBJ2-1
V: TRBV2
length: 13
D: TRBD2
CDR3: CASSVLTSGSLFF
DNA: TGTGCCAGCAGTGTACTTACTAGCGGGAGTTTGTTCTTC

size: -
J: TRBJ1-5
V: TRBV15
length: 16
D: TRBD1
CDR3: CATSRDSQGAYQPQHF
DNA: TGTGCCACCAGCAGAGATTCCCAGGGGGCTTATCAGCCCCAGCATTTT

size: once
J: TRBJ2-1
V: TRBV7-3
length: 17
D: TRBD2
CDR3: CASSLESGGALANEQFF
DNA: TGTGCCAGCAGCTTAGAGAGCGGGGGGGCCCTCGCCAATGAGCAGTTCTTC

size: few
J: TRBJ1-5
V: TRBV19
length: 16
D: -
CDR3: CASSIALQVSNQPQHF
DNA: TGTGCCAGTAGTATAGCCCTACAGGTTAGCAATCAGCCCCAGCATTTT

size: -
J: TRBJ1-2
V: TRBV7-2
length: 14
D: TRBD1
CDR3: CASSRGQGAMGYTF
DNA: TGTGCCAGCAGCCGCGGACAGGGGGCGATGGGCTACACCTTC

size: -
J: TRBJ2-7
V: TRBV6-6
length: 14
D: TRBD1
CDR3: CASSYLGQGNEQYF
DNA: TGTGCCAGCAGTTACTTAGGACAGGGGAACGAGCAGTACTTC

size: -
J: TRBJ1-1
V: TRBV29-1
length: 15
D: TRBD1
CDR3: CSGSDRGLRDTEAFF
DNA: TGCAGCGGATCGGACAGGGGGCTTAGGGACACTGAAGCTTTCTTT